This is a list of T cell receptor beta chains from one sample in a study of identifying expanded T cells in peripheral blood. Sequencing used immunoSEQ multiplex PCR; TCRdb keeps in-frame clones, though not all of them. The sample has roughly 130,000 clones; 86% are singletons. Sequencing was performed on blood. The receptor source for this set is a person aged 18 to 75 in good health. Both conserved end residues are part of each CDR3. D genes are given only for firm matches. Not every row has a clone size; where given, it reads once, few, many or a size class.

V: TRBV6-5; J: TRBJ2-2; length: 14; D: TRBD2; size: -; DNA: TGTGCCAGTAAGCCGCTAGCGGGCTCTCGGGAGCTGTTTTTT; CDR3: CASKPLAGSRELFF
V: TRBV5-6; J: TRBJ2-5; length: 16; D: TRBD1; size: -; DNA: TGTGCCAGCAACAATCGGGGGACAGGGGGCGAGGAGACCCAGTACTTC; CDR3: CASNNRGTGGEETQYF
V: TRBV2; J: TRBJ2-7; length: 12; D: -; size: once; DNA: TGTGCCACCGACCTAGCAGACTACGAGCAGTACTTC; CDR3: CATDLADYEQYF
V: TRBV9; J: TRBJ2-7; length: 15; D: TRBD1; size: -; DNA: TGTGCCAGCAGCGTATGGTCGGACAGGGGGCACGAGCAGTACTTC; CDR3: CASSVWSDRGHEQYF
V: TRBV19; J: TRBJ2-5; length: 14; D: TRBD2; size: once; DNA: TGTGCCAGTAGTTCGGGACTAGCTGAAGAGACCCAGTACTTC; CDR3: CASSSGLAEETQYF
V: TRBV19; J: TRBJ2-5; length: 14; D: TRBD1; size: -; DNA: TGTGCCAGTAGACAGGGGGACCCCCCGGAGACCCAGTACTTC; CDR3: CASRQGDPPETQYF
V: TRBV11-3; J: TRBJ2-1; length: 16; D: TRBD2; size: -; DNA: TGTGCCAGCAGCCCCTCCCTGGGACTAGCGGTTCAGGGGCAGTTCTTC; CDR3: CASSPSLGLAVQGQFF
V: TRBV7-6; J: TRBJ2-1; length: 16; D: TRBD2; size: -; DNA: TGTGCCAGCAGCTTAAGTTCCGGGGGGGCAGCGAATGAGCAGTTCTTC; CDR3: CASSLSSGGAANEQFF
V: TRBV11-2; J: TRBJ1-1; length: 13; D: -; size: -; DNA: TGTGCCAGCAGTACCCAGGGGTGGGCTGAAGCTTTCTTT; CDR3: CASSTQGWAEAFF
V: TRBV4-1; J: TRBJ2-3; length: 15; D: -; size: -; DNA: TGCGCCAGCAGCCAAGATTTGACTAGTCCAGATACGCAGTATTTT; CDR3: CASSQDLTSPDTQYF
V: TRBV6-5; J: TRBJ1-5; length: 14; D: TRBD1; size: -; DNA: TGTGCCAGCACCCCCGACAGGGGCAATCAGCCCCAGCATTTT; CDR3: CASTPDRGNQPQHF
V: TRBV18; J: TRBJ2-1; length: 16; D: TRBD2; size: -; DNA: TGTGCCAGCTCACCACCTTTTCCTAGCGGGGGAGGTGAGCAGTTCTTC; CDR3: CASSPPFPSGGGEQFF
V: TRBV11-3; J: TRBJ2-5; length: 15; D: TRBD2; size: -; DNA: TGTGCCAGCAGCCCCGGGGGGGCCCGGAGGGAGACCCAGTACTTC; CDR3: CASSPGGARRETQYF
V: TRBV4-1; J: TRBJ2-7; length: 15; D: TRBD2; size: -; DNA: TGCGCCAGCAGCCAAGATCCCAGCGGGGGAGGCGAGCAGTACTTC; CDR3: CASSQDPSGGGEQYF
V: TRBV11-2; J: TRBJ2-3; length: 15; D: TRBD2; size: -; DNA: TGTGCCAGCAGCCCCGGGCGGGGGACCACAGATACGCAGTATTTT; CDR3: CASSPGRGTTDTQYF
V: TRBV29-1; J: TRBJ2-6; length: 14; D: -; size: -; DNA: TGCAGCGTGGGTAACTTCTCTGGGGCCAACGTCCTGACTTTC; CDR3: CSVGNFSGANVLTF
V: TRBV2; J: TRBJ2-5; length: 15; D: -; size: -; DNA: TGTGCCAGCAGTGAGGGCAGGGGGGCCCAAGAGACCCAGTACTTC; CDR3: CASSEGRGAQETQYF
V: TRBV2; J: TRBJ2-5; length: 15; D: TRBD1; size: few; DNA: TGTGCCAGCAGTCCCGGTGACAGGGGTGACGAGACCCAGTACTTC; CDR3: CASSPGDRGDETQYF
V: TRBV4-3; J: TRBJ1-2; length: 16; D: -; size: -; DNA: TGCGCCAGCAGCCAGAAACTTATAGATTTCTCCTATGGCTACACCTTC; CDR3: CASSQKLIDFSYGYTF
V: TRBV7-9; J: TRBJ2-7; length: 15; D: -; size: once; DNA: TGTGCCAGCAGCCTAACCGGGACGTTCGACTACGAGCAGTACTTC; CDR3: CASSLTGTFDYEQYF
V: TRBV6-5; J: TRBJ2-1; length: 13; D: TRBD1; size: -; DNA: TGTGCCAGCACTGACGACAGGGCCAATGAGCAGTTCTTC; CDR3: CASTDDRANEQFF
V: TRBV6-1; J: TRBJ1-5; length: 14; D: -; size: -; DNA: TGTGCCAGCATCAAAGTCGGGAGCTATCAGCCCCAGCATTTT; CDR3: CASIKVGSYQPQHF
V: TRBV6-1; J: TRBJ2-7; length: 13; D: -; size: -; DNA: TGTGCCAGCATTATTCAGGGTTCGGGCGAGCAGTACTTC; CDR3: CASIIQGSGEQYF
V: TRBV2; J: TRBJ1-2; length: 13; D: -; size: few; DNA: TGTGCCACCTCTTCACAGGGATTTCATGGCTACACCTTC; CDR3: CATSSQGFHGYTF
V: TRBV7-3; J: TRBJ1-1; length: 15; D: -; size: -; DNA: TGTGCCAGCAGCTTATCGACTGGGGGGAACACTGAAGCTTTCTTT; CDR3: CASSLSTGGNTEAFF
V: TRBV5-4; J: TRBJ1-2; length: 13; D: -; size: once; DNA: TGTGCCAGCAGGCCCCAGGTGGACTATGGCTACACCTTC; CDR3: CASRPQVDYGYTF
V: TRBV2; J: TRBJ2-3; length: 13; D: -; size: -; DNA: TGTGCCAGCAGTGCAACTAGCACAGATACGCAGTATTTT; CDR3: CASSATSTDTQYF
V: TRBV7-8; J: TRBJ1-5; length: 14; D: -; size: -; DNA: TGTGCCAGCAGCTACCGGGGGCGGGATCAGCCCCAGCATTTT; CDR3: CASSYRGRDQPQHF
V: TRBV5-1; J: TRBJ2-1; length: 18; D: TRBD2; size: once; DNA: TGCGCCAGCAGCTTTCGTGGGCGGGAGGGAAAGTCCTACAATGAGCAGTTCTTC; CDR3: CASSFRGREGKSYNEQFF
V: TRBV6-6; J: TRBJ1-4; length: 14; D: -; size: once; DNA: TGTGCCAGCAGCCCCCGGGCCCTGGGGGAAAAACTGTTTTTT; CDR3: CASSPRALGEKLFF
V: TRBV28; J: TRBJ1-2; length: 15; D: -; size: -; DNA: TGTGCCAGCAGTCGGAGGGACGCAGGAGGGTATGGCTACACCTTC; CDR3: CASSRRDAGGYGYTF
V: TRBV2; J: TRBJ2-1; length: 13; D: -; size: once; DNA: TGTGCCAGCAGCGGGCTATCAAACAATGAGCAGTTCTTC; CDR3: CASSGLSNNEQFF
V: TRBV7-3; J: TRBJ2-2; length: 12; D: -; size: once; DNA: TGTGCCAGCAGCTTACTTCCGGGGGAGCTGTTTTTT; CDR3: CASSLLPGELFF
V: TRBV9; J: TRBJ1-1; length: 13; D: -; size: -; DNA: TGTGCCAGCAGCCCTATGGGGAACACTGAAGCTTTCTTT; CDR3: CASSPMGNTEAFF
V: TRBV18; J: TRBJ1-5; length: 15; D: -; size: -; DNA: TGTGCCAGCTCACCCGACAGAGGGGGCAATCAGCCCCAGCATTTT; CDR3: CASSPDRGGNQPQHF
V: TRBV7-9; J: TRBJ2-7; length: 14; D: TRBD1; size: -; DNA: TGTGCCAGCAGCCCGGGACAGGGGGCGACCGAGCAGTACTTC; CDR3: CASSPGQGATEQYF
V: TRBV25-1; J: TRBJ1-4; length: 11; D: -; size: -; DNA: TGTGCCAGCCAGGAGAATGAAAAACTGTTTTTT; CDR3: CASQENEKLFF
V: TRBV10-3; J: TRBJ2-1; length: 17; D: TRBD1; size: -; DNA: TGTGCCATCAGTGAGTCAGGGGGACAGGGGCATTACAATGAGCAGTTCTTC; CDR3: CAISESGGQGHYNEQFF
V: TRBV30; J: TRBJ1-1; length: 12; D: -; size: -; DNA: TGTGCCTGGACCTTACAGGGTAATGAAGCTTTCTTT; CDR3: CAWTLQGNEAFF
V: TRBV19; J: TRBJ2-7; length: 16; D: TRBD2; size: -; DNA: TGTGCCAGTAGTATAGATAGGAGGACTAGCGGCTACGAGCAGTACTTC; CDR3: CASSIDRRTSGYEQYF
V: TRBV19; J: TRBJ2-5; length: 13; D: -; size: -; DNA: TGTGCCAGTAGTCGGGGAACCCAAGAGACCCAGTACTTC; CDR3: CASSRGTQETQYF
V: TRBV2; J: TRBJ1-5; length: 14; D: -; size: -; DNA: TGTGCCAGCAGACACGAGCCAAGCAATCAGCCCCAGCATTTT; CDR3: CASRHEPSNQPQHF